Detailed here is one TCR beta chain. Its antigen remains unknown. Sequenced by immunoSEQ multiplex PCR; TCRdb stores in-frame clones only, minus some. The table has around 260,000 clones, 90% seen once. The record originates from a study of cytomegalovirus exposure and HLA in healthy donors. Study information: It was reported in a later analysis that the same platform had been used for the approximately 110 validation repertoires as for the roughly 710 first-cohort repertoires. Notes on the study in general: For most TCR sequences rarity was the rule, although some public TCRs occurred in many donors. The tendency of first-cohort TCR clusters to co-occur in the 120 validation repertoires was identified by a subsequent analysis.

The germline V gene encodes CDR1 MDHEN and CDR2 SYDVKM. CDR3 length: 14 amino acids. Trimming cost V 3 bases and J 5 bases; bases outside gene matches: 7. The chain employs TRBV28 and TRBJ2-7; 7 bases line up with TRBD2. The specimen was PBMCs. The TCR comes from a woman aged 25 to 39 in good health and CMV-seronegative. The CDR3: CASSLGGSTHEQYF. In nucleotides, the CDR3 is TGTGCCAGCAGTTTGGGCGGGAGTACCCACGAGCAGTACTTC. Looking up the rest from reference TRBV28 and TRBJ2-7 gives the full variable domain: DVKVTQSSRYLVKRTGEKVFLECVQDMDHENMFWYRQDPGLGLRLIYFSYDVKMKEKGDIPEGYSVSREKKERFSLILESASTNQTSMYLCASSLGGSTHEQYFGPGTRLTVT.